This T cell receptor beta chain was captured in a study of T-cell memory formation after mild COVID-19. On the study more broadly: Among the donors, TCR clusters were largely specific to each donor.

The germline V gene encodes CDR1 DFQATT and CDR2 SNEGSKA (reference sequence). V was clipped by 3 bases and J by 0 bases; unmatched bases: 3. The CDR3 covers 14 residues. Using its own MiXCR run on the 5' RACE reads, TCRdb lists one record per CDR3 protein. The table shows approximately 580,000 distinct CDR3 sequences, with around 20% occurring only once. Study results and caveats: Contracting clones from day 15 to 85 showed balanced CD4/CD8; later expanders favored CD4+. Memory from before infection featured some responding clones, which suggests cross-reactive memory joined.

A word on this clonotype: The antigen remains undetermined.

The TCR comes from an adult woman who had mild COVID-19 (a few samples of this study predate the infection). Cell type and time point are not known. The sample consisted of PBMCs or a T cell subset sorted from them (not recorded which). This chain joins TRBV20-1 and TRBJ2-3; 7 bases are shared with TRBD2. The CDR3 reads CSARPSGSTDTQYF. The CDR3, as DNA: TGCAGTGCTAGGCCTAGCGGTAGCACAGATACGCAGTATTTT.